This T cell receptor beta chain was sequenced in a study of metastatic and nonmetastatic thyroid tumors. The sample holds many counts of this clone. Every patient was untreated before thyroid surgery. This CDR3 has 15 amino acids. V lost 1 base to trimming and J lost 1 base, with 9 bases between them. The germline gives CDR1 SGHDT, CDR2 YYEEEE. TCRdb reanalyzed the PCR reads with MiXCR. This table holds 80,000 to 85,000 clones, around 12% found once. Sequenced: tumor tissue. The rearrangement joins TRBV5-6 to TRBJ1-5; D is uncertain. This receptor was taken from a female donor with papillary thyroid cancer or a benign thyroid nodule (not recorded which). Some clones in this sample may be carry-over from other donors' samples. CDR3 sequence: CASSLSDFSNQPQHF. CDR3 DNA: TGTGCCAGCAGCTTGTCCGATTTCAGCAATCAGCCCCAGCATTTT.